This T cell receptor beta chain was sequenced during a study of cytomegalovirus exposure and HLA in healthy donors. Looking at the study overall: Among over 300 genotyped donors, about 83% fell in the Caucasian-associated ancestry cluster.

Primers: 60 Vbeta forward and 13 Jbeta reverse. The table came from immunoSEQ multiplex PCR; TCRdb's copy has only in-frame clones and leaves some out. The data contain 75,000 to 95,000 clones, roughly 80% of them singletons. Study results and caveats: TCR beta sequences reportedly predicted most subjects' HLA-A and HLA-B alleles accurately. Sequencing likely caused a cluster of highly shared sequence variants. Upon later analysis, HLA-associated TCR beta chains proved more clonally expanded than other, equally common chains.

On this clone itself: Its antigen remains unknown.

Germline V gene data show CDR1 as SGHAT and CDR2 as FQNNGV. CDR3 size: 17 residues. J was trimmed by 6 bases and V by 5 bases; bases with no gene match: 10. This clonotype was sampled from a man aged 45 to 65 in good health and CMV-seronegative. J is TRBJ2-1 and V is TRBV11-2; 13 nucleotides line up with TRBD2. The sample was PBMCs. The CDR3 reads CASSIRGTSGVTNEQFF. The DNA for the CDR3 is TGTGCCAGCAGCATTAGAGGGACTAGCGGGGTTACCAATGAGCAGTTCTTC.